A selection of T cell receptor beta chains follows, all from one sample in a study of cytomegalovirus exposure and HLA in healthy donors. Profiling relied on immunoSEQ multiplex PCR, and the TCRdb table lists in-frame clones only, not all of them. Altogether about 110,000 clones are present, about four fifths being singletons, with the ten largest covering more than 20%. Sequenced sample: PBMCs. The receptor set was obtained from a man younger than 45 in good health and CMV-seropositive. Both conserved end residues are part of each CDR3. A D gene is named only where the DNA matches it firmly. Rows may omit the clone size; those that give it use once, few, many or a size class.

clone_size d_call j_call v_call cdr3_nt cdr3_aa
- - TRBJ2-1 TRBV11-1 TGTGCCAGCAGCAAAAGACGGGGGAACAATGAGCAGTTCTTC CASSKRRGNNEQFF
- TRBD2 TRBJ2-1 TRBV29-1 TGCAGCGTAAAAAGCGGGGGAGGCTTCTACAATGAGCAGTTCTTC CSVKSGGGFYNEQFF
- TRBD2 TRBJ2-3 TRBV4-1 TGCGCCAGCAGCCGCTTACTTGTCCTAGCGGCAGATACGCAGTATTTT CASSRLLVLAADTQYF
- - TRBJ1-4 TRBV7-9 TGTGCCATACCAGCGTTTGCAACTAATGAAAAACTGTTTTTT CAIPAFATNEKLFF
- - TRBJ2-6 TRBV5-1 TGCGCCAGCAGACCCCACTTCTCTGGGGCCAACGTCCTGACTTTC CASRPHFSGANVLTF
- - TRBJ1-1 TRBV18 TGTGCCAGCTCACCACCGCTAGGGAACACTGAAGCTTTCTTT CASSPPLGNTEAFF
few TRBD1 TRBJ2-3 TRBV13 TGTGCCAGCAGCAATTCAAGACAGGGCGGCGCAGATACGCAGTATTTT CASSNSRQGGADTQYF
- - TRBJ2-3 TRBV19 TGTGCCAGTAGTATAAACGGTCCCCCAGATACGCAGTATTTT CASSINGPPDTQYF
- TRBD1 TRBJ2-5 TRBV5-6 TGTGCCAGCACCAAACAGGGGTCCGAGACCCAGTACTTC CASTKQGSETQYF
- - TRBJ1-1 TRBV6-1 TGTGCCAGCAGTGAAAACCTGGTCTACAGTGAAGCTTTCTTT CASSENLVYSEAFF
- TRBD1 TRBJ1-5 TRBV4-1 TGCGCCAGCAGCCAAGTCGAAAAGGGGGCTCGACAGCCCCAGCATTTT CASSQVEKGARQPQHF
few - TRBJ1-1 TRBV9 TGTGCCAGCAGCGTAGGCGAATGGAACACTGAAGCTTTCTTT CASSVGEWNTEAFF
- TRBD2 TRBJ2-5 TRBV5-1 TGCGCCAGCAGCTTGGGACTAGCGGGTGGGGAGACCCAGTACTTC CASSLGLAGGETQYF
- - TRBJ2-2 TRBV7-9 TGTGCCAGCAGCTCACCGACTCGAGACTTCACCGGGGAGCTGTTTTTT CASSSPTRDFTGELFF
- TRBD2 TRBJ2-2 TRBV7-3 TGTGCCAGCAGCCGACTAGCCCTCTCCACCGGGGAGCTGTTTTTT CASSRLALSTGELFF
- TRBD2 TRBJ2-3 TRBV11-1 TGTGCCAGCAGGGGGACTAGCGCAGATACGCAGTATTTT CASRGTSADTQYF
once TRBD2 TRBJ2-1 TRBV9 TGTGCCAGCAGCCTTAGCGGGGGGGCCAATGAGCAGTTCTTC CASSLSGGANEQFF
- TRBD1 TRBJ1-6 TRBV6-6 TGTGCCACCGGACAGGGGGCTGATTCACCCCTCCACTTT CATGQGADSPLHF
- - TRBJ1-2 TRBV28 TGTGCCAGCAGTTTCGGTTATGGCTACACCTTC CASSFGYGYTF
- TRBD2 TRBJ2-1 TRBV5-1 TGCGCCAGCAGCTTGGGCGGGAGAGGGAGGCTCGATGAGCAGTTCTTC CASSLGGRGRLDEQFF
- TRBD1 TRBJ2-2 TRBV7-3 TGTGCCAGCAGTAAACAGGGGGGCACCGGGGAGCTGTTTTTT CASSKQGGTGELFF
- - TRBJ1-3 TRBV4-1 TGCGCCAGCAGCCAAGACCTAATCAGGGGTGGTGGAAACACCATATATTTT CASSQDLIRGGGNTIYF
- - TRBJ1-4 TRBV13 TGTGCCAGCAGCTTATGGGGCTTATCTAATGAAAAACTGTTTTTT CASSLWGLSNEKLFF
- TRBD1 TRBJ2-5 TRBV5-1 TGCGCCAGCAGCCTAACAGGGGTGGAGACCCAGTACTTC CASSLTGVETQYF
- TRBD1 TRBJ1-2 TRBV19 TGTGCCAGTAGTCCCGGACAGGGACCATGGCGATACACCTTC CASSPGQGPWRYTF
- - TRBJ1-2 TRBV6-5 TGTGCCAGCAGTAGGCAGGGTTATGGCTACACCTTC CASSRQGYGYTF